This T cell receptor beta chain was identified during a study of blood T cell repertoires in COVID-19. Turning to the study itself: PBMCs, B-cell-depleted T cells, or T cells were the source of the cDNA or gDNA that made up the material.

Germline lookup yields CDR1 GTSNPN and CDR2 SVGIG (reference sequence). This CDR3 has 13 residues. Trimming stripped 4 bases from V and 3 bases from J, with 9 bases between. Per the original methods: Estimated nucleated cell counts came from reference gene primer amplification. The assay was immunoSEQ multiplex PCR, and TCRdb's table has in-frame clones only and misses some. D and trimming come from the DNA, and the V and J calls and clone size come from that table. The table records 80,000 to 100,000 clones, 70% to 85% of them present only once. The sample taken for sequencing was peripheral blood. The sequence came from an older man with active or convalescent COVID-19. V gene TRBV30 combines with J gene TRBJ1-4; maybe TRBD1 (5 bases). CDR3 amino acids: CAWNVRANEKLFF. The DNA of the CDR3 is TGTGCCTGGAATGTCAGGGCTAATGAAAAACTGTTTTTT.